This TCR beta chain was identified in a study of siplizumab effects on memory and regulatory T cells. Germline CDR1 SNHLY, CDR2 FYNNEI. V lost 4 bases and J 1 base, leaving 8 bases between the germline ends. This CDR3 contains 15 residues. The protocol was immunoSEQ multiplex PCR, while the TCRdb copy is restricted to in-frame clones and leaves out a portion. This sample yields 55,000 to 80,000 clones, of which approximately 79% are seen a single time; less than 0.55% belongs to the top ten. The sequence was obtained from a human donor in good health. The rearrangement joins TRBV2 to TRBJ1-6; no definite D call. Sequencing was carried out using memory CD4+ T cells sorted from blood. The CDR3 loop is CASSVGVSYNSPLHF. The CDR3, as DNA: TGTGCCAGCAGTGTCGGGGTTTCCTATAATTCACCCCTCCACTTT.